Following are 5 T cell receptor beta chains from one sample sequenced in a study of T cells after yellow fever vaccination. TCRdb reprocessed the 5' RACE reads via MiXCR and lists one record per CDR3 protein. The sample includes 250,000 to 350,000 distinct CDR3 sequences, about 6.9% seen only once; the top ten take roughly 19%. Here the sequenced sample was PBMCs, taken 45 days after the first yellow fever vaccination. The receptors here all came from a man younger than 35 who received the YFV17D yellow fever vaccine.

This clonotype has ten or more counts. The chain employs TRBV7-2 and TRBJ1-6; the D gene is possibly TRBD1 (6 bases). Germline lookup yields CDR1 SGHTA and CDR2 FQGNSA. Trimming shortened V by 6 bases and J by 8 bases, and 14 bases separated the two germline ends. This CDR3 comprises 14 residues. The CDR3: CASSNRVGDSPLHF. As DNA, the CDR3 is TGTGCCAGCAGTAACAGGGTTGGAGATTCACCCCTCCACTTT.

This clonotype turned up a few times. This sequence joins TRBV5-1 and TRBJ2-1, with unresolved D. Deletions cut 4 bases from V and 5 bases from J, with 13 bases between. In germline, CDR1 is SGHRS, CDR2 YFSETQ. The CDR3 has 14 amino acids. Here the CDR3 reads CASSPLLQDNEQFF. The CDR3 DNA reads TGCGCCAGCAGCCCCCTCCTACAAGACAATGAGCAGTTCTTC.

This clonotype was seen a single time. The V and J genes are TRBV7-6 and TRBJ1-1; the D is unclear. Trimming took 0 bases from V and 4 from J, leaving 6 bases between them. The CDR3 has 13 residues. The germline gives CDR1 SGHVS, CDR2 FNYEAQ. CDR3 residues: CASSLAIGTEAFF. DNA for the CDR3: TGTGCCAGCAGCTTAGCTATCGGCACTGAAGCTTTCTTT.

In this sample, this clonotype turned up many times. J is TRBJ2-3 and V is TRBV29-1; D is possibly TRBD1 (7 bases). CDR1 and CDR2 from the germline V gene are SQVTM and ANQGSEA. The CDR3 runs 15 residues. The V end was cut by 6 bases, the J end by 5 bases, with 21 bases between. The CDR3 DNA sequence: TGCAGCGTCGAGGAGGCGGACAGGAGGGGAGATACGCAGTATTTT. Translation gives CSVEEADRRGDTQYF.

This clonotype occurred a few times. V and J are TRBV15 and TRBJ2-5; TRBD1 matches 9 bases. The CDR3 runs 15 residues. V trimming: 4 bases; J trimming: 5 bases; junction bases outside the gene matches: 8. Germline CDR1 reads LNHNV; CDR2 reads YYDKDF (reference sequence). DNA of the CDR3: TGTGCCACCAGCATGACAACAGGGGGCATGGAGACCCAGTACTTC. Translation: CATSMTTGGMETQYF. The full variable domain, rest sourced from reference TRBV15 and TRBJ2-5, is DAMVIQNPRYQVTQFGKPVTLSCSQTLNHNVMYWYQQKSSQAPKLLFHYYDKDFNNEADTPDNFQSRRPNTSFCFLDIRSPGLGDTAMYLCATSMTTGGMETQYFGPGTRLLVL.